This TCR beta chain was obtained from a study of cytomegalovirus exposure and HLA in healthy donors. General study results and limits: Presence/absence analyses assumed roughly uniform sequencing depth across donors. TCR beta chain V- and J-gene trimming was linked, in a later analysis, to a missense variant in DCLRE1C. Some TCR beta chains (about 170 of them) were listed as cytomegalovirus-associated. A prior analysis recorded that most TCR beta V segments were productive about 87% or about 30% of the time.

Vbeta (60) and Jbeta (13) primers were used in the PCR. The protocol was immunoSEQ multiplex PCR, while the TCRdb copy is restricted to in-frame clones and leaves out a portion. The sample has about 110,000 clones; roughly three quarters are singletons. Trimming cost V 7 bases and J 6 bases; bases outside gene matches: 12. Germline assignment: CDR1 SGHAT and CDR2 FQNNGV. The CDR3 is made up of 14 amino acids. For this clone: Its target is unknown.

The chain uses TRBV11-2 and TRBJ2-7; 7 bases are shared with TRBD2. The sample taken for sequencing was PBMCs. The TCR comes from a man under 40 in good health and CMV-seropositive. The CDR3 DNA reads as TGTGCCAGCACCCAGCTAGCGGCGACGGGCGAGCAGTACTTC. The encoded protein is CASTQLAATGEQYF.